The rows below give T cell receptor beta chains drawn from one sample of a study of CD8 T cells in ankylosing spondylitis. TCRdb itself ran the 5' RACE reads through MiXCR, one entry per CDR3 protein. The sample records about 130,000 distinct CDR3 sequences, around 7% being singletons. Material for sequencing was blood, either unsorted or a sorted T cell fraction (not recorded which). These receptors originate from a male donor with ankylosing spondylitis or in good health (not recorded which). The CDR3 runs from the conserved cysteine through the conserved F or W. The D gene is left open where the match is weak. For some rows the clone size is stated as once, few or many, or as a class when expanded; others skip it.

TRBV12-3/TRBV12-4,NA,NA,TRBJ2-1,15,CASSKGPEVPNEQFF,TGTGCCAGCAGTAAGGGACCCGAGGTCCCCAATGAGCAGTTCTTC
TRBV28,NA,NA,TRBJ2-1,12,CASYQGYNEQFF,TGTGCCAGCTACCAGGGCTACAATGAGCAGTTCTTC
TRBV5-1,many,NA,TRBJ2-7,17,CASSPVPLGPGSNEQYF,TGCGCCAGCAGCCCCGTTCCTTTAGGGCCAGGCTCCAACGAGCAGTACTTC
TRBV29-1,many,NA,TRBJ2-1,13,CSVLGGSYNEQFF,TGCAGCGTTTTGGGGGGATCCTACAATGAGCAGTTCTTC
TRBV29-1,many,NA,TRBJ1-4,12,CSASEGWEKLFF,TGCAGCGCCTCAGAAGGGTGGGAAAAACTGTTTTTT
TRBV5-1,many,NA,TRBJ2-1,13,CASKGGVYNEQFF,TGCGCCAGCAAGGGGGGGGTCTACAATGAGCAGTTCTTC
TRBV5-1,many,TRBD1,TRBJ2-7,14,CASSQETGSYEQYF,TGCGCCAGCAGCCAAGAGACAGGGTCCTACGAGCAGTACTTC
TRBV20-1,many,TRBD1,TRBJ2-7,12,CSAIKQGDEQYF,TGCAGTGCTATCAAACAGGGGGACGAGCAGTACTTC
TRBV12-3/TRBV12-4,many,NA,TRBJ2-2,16,CASTPRRTYNTGELFF,TGTGCCAGCACCCCTAGACGGACTTACAACACCGGGGAGCTGTTTTTT
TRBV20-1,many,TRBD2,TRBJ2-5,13,CSAGDLAEETQYF,TGCAGTGCTGGGGACCTAGCGGAGGAGACCCAGTACTTC
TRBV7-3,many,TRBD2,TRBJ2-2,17,CASSLNPTSGNTGELFF,TGTGCCAGCAGCTTAAACCCGACTAGCGGAAACACCGGGGAGCTGTTTTTT
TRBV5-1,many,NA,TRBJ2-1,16,CASSLTHGKPYNEQFF,TGCGCCAGCAGCTTGACCCACGGGAAACCCTACAATGAGCAGTTCTTC
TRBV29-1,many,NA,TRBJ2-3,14,CSVEGSEGTDTQYF,TGCAGCGTTGAAGGGAGTGAGGGAACAGATACGCAGTATTTT
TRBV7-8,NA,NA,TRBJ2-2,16,CASSNSLQGNTGELFF,TGTGCCAGCAGCAATAGCCTACAGGGAAACACCGGGGAGCTGTTTTTT
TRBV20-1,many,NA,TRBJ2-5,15,CSATVGAGHQETQYF,TGCAGTGCTACCGTAGGGGCGGGGCACCAAGAGACCCAGTACTTC
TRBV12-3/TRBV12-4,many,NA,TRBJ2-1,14,CASRAQKGGKEQFF,TGTGCCAGCAGGGCCCAAAAGGGCGGGAAGGAGCAGTTCTTC
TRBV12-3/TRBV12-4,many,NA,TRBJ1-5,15,CASSFHIREGEPQHF,TGTGCCAGCAGTTTTCATATCAGGGAAGGGGAGCCCCAGCATTTT
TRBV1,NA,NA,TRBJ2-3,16,CTSSQNSGGDTDTQYF,TGCACCAGCAGCCAGAATAGCGGGGGAGACACAGATACGCAGTATTTT
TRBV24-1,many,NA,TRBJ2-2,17,CATSDPRGAGNTGELFF,TGTGCCACCAGTGATCCTCGTGGAGCGGGGAACACCGGGGAGCTGTTTTTT
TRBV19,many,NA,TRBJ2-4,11,CASSIGDIQYF,TGTGCCAGTAGCATAGGAGACATTCAGTACTTC
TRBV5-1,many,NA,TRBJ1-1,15,CASSPSESWNTEAFF,TGCGCCAGCAGCCCCTCAGAGTCCTGGAACACTGAAGCTTTCTTT
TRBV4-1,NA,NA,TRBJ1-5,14,CASSQLRMVGPQHF,TGCGCCAGCAGCCAATTGCGGATGGTAGGGCCCCAGCATTTT
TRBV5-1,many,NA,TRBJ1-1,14,CASSPEQGNTEAFF,TGCGCCAGCAGCCCGGAACAGGGGAACACTGAAGCTTTCTTT
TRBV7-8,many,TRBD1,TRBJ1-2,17,CASSLAFDRGDNYGYTF,TGTGCCAGCAGCTTAGCCTTCGACAGGGGGGATAACTATGGCTACACCTTC
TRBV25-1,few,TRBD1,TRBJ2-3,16,CASSEFGTGGTDTQYF,TGTGCCAGCAGTGAATTTGGCACAGGGGGCACAGATACGCAGTATTTT
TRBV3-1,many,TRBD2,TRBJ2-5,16,CASSPNPGLAMETQYF,TGTGCCAGCAGCCCAAACCCGGGACTAGCAATGGAGACCCAGTACTTC
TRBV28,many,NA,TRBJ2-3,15,CASSLDSSSTDTQYF,TGTGCCAGCAGCTTAGACAGCTCAAGCACAGATACGCAGTATTTT
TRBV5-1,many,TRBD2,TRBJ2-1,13,CASRYSGGDEQFF,TGCGCCAGCAGATATAGCGGGGGTGATGAGCAGTTCTTC
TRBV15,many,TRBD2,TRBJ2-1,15,CATSTTSGSYSEQFF,TGTGCCACCAGCACGACTAGCGGGAGTTATAGTGAGCAGTTCTTC
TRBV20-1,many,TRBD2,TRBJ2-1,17,CSARGLAEKYFYNEQFF,TGCAGTGCTAGAGGACTAGCGGAGAAATACTTCTACAATGAGCAGTTCTTC
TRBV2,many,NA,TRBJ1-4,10,CASRRRVLFF,TGTGCCAGCAGACGCAGGGTTCTCTTTTTT
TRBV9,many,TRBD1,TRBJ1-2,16,CASTNGGQGVNYGYTF,TGTGCCAGCACCAACGGGGGGCAGGGGGTTAACTATGGCTACACCTTC
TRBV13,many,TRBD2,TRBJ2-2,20,CASSARPGGLVAGGSGELFF,TGTGCCAGCAGCGCCCGACCAGGGGGCTTGGTAGCGGGAGGCTCCGGGGAGCTGTTTTTT
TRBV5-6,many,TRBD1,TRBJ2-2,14,CASSRGQGTGELFF,TGTGCCAGCAGCAGGGGACAGGGGACCGGGGAGCTGTTTTTT
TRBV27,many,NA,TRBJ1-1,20,CASSLAPPVFGGNWGTEAFF,TGTGCCAGCAGTTTAGCCCCCCCCGTATTTGGAGGAAATTGGGGCACTGAAGCTTTCTTT
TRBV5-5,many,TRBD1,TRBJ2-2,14,CASSDRVNTGELFF,TGTGCCAGCAGCGACAGGGTGAACACCGGGGAGCTGTTTTTT
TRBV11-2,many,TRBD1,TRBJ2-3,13,CASSLDRTGTQYF,TGTGCCAGCAGCTTAGACCGGACAGGAACGCAGTATTTT
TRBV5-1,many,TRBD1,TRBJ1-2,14,CASRNGQGANGYTF,TGCGCCAGCAGAAACGGACAGGGGGCGAATGGCTACACCTTC
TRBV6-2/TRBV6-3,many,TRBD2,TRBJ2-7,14,CASSRGGSSYEQYF,TGTGCCAGCAGTCGGGGAGGGAGCTCCTACGAGCAGTACTTC
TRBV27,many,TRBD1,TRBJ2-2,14,CASSADRVTGELFF,TGTGCCAGCAGCGCGGACAGGGTCACCGGGGAGCTGTTTTTT
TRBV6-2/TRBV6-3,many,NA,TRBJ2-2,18,CASSELGLSPRDTGELFF,TGTGCCAGCAGTGAGCTGGGACTCTCGCCGCGAGACACCGGGGAGCTGTTTTTT
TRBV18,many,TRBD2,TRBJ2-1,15,CASSPTGGEYDEQFF,TGTGCCAGCTCACCCACGGGAGGAGAGTACGATGAGCAGTTCTTC
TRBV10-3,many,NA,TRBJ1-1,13,CAINVGLNTEAFF,TGTGCCATCAACGTAGGTTTGAACACTGAAGCTTTCTTT
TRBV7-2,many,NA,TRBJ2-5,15,CASSLEALVQETQYF,TGTGCCAGCAGCTTAGAGGCCCTGGTTCAAGAGACCCAGTACTTC
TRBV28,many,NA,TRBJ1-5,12,CASSLDRQPQHF,TGTGCCAGCAGTTTGGATCGGCAGCCCCAGCATTTT
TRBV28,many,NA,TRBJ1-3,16,CASSANRANSGNTIYF,TGTGCCAGCAGCGCCAACAGGGCTAACTCTGGAAACACCATATATTTT
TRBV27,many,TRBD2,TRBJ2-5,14,CASAAAGRVKTQYF,TGTGCCAGTGCGGCAGCGGGGCGGGTAAAGACCCAGTACTTC
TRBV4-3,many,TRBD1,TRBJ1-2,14,CASSQARDSYGYTF,TGCGCCAGCAGCCAAGCTCGGGACAGCTATGGCTACACCTTC
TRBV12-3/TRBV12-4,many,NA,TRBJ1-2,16,CASSLRRGADDYGYTF,TGTGCCAGCAGTTTGAGACGGGGGGCCGACGACTATGGCTACACCTTC
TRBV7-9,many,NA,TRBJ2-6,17,CASSSTPGRSGANVLTF,TGTGCCAGCAGCTCTACCCCGGGACGCTCTGGGGCCAACGTCCTGACTTTC
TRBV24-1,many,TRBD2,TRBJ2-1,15,CATRPSSGSYNEQFF,TGTGCCACCAGACCTTCTAGCGGGTCATACAATGAGCAGTTCTTC
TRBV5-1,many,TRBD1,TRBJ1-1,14,CASSSGQGVTEAFF,TGCGCCAGCAGCTCGGGACAGGGTGTGACTGAAGCTTTCTTT
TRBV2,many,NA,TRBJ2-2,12,CASRTDTGELFF,TGTGCCAGCAGGACGGACACCGGGGAGCTGTTTTTT
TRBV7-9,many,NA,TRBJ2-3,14,CASSLPRVGGTQYF,TGTGCCAGCAGCTTACCAAGGGTAGGAGGTACGCAGTATTTT
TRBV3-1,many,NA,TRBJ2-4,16,CASSQEGTLAKNIQYF,TGTGCCAGCAGCCAAGAGGGGACCTTAGCCAAAAACATTCAGTACTTC
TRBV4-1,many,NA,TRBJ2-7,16,CASSQDQAGPAYEQYF,TGCGCCAGCAGCCAAGATCAGGCAGGGCCGGCCTACGAGCAGTACTTC
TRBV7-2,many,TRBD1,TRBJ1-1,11,CASSPDRVAFF,TGTGCCAGCAGCCCTGACAGGGTTGCTTTCTTT
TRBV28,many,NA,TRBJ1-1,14,CASSFLRTPREAFF,TGTGCCAGCAGTTTCCTTCGGACACCGCGAGAAGCTTTCTTT
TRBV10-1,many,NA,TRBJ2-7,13,CASSDAGWNEQYF,TGCGCCAGCAGTGATGCAGGGTGGAACGAGCAGTACTTC